This passage covers 27 T cell receptor beta chains from one sample sequenced in a study of cytomegalovirus exposure and HLA in healthy donors. Amplification used 60 Vbeta primers and 13 Jbeta primers. Only in-frame clones appear in the TCRdb table, and some are missing; sequencing was by immunoSEQ multiplex PCR. The repertoire holds under 200,000 clones, with approximately 80% as singletons. The sequencing input was PBMCs. The receptors were gathered from a woman aged 40 to 50 in good health and CMV-seropositive.

The chain recombines TRBV30 with TRBJ1-1, with D perhaps TRBD1 (5 bases). V lost 0 bases and J 1 base, leaving 18 bases between the germline ends. The CDR3 length is 17 residues. Germline assignment: CDR1 GTSNPN and CDR2 SVGIG (reference sequence). The CDR3 DNA reads as TGTGCCTGGAGTGTACCGGGGGAGGTAGGGTCGAACACTGAAGCTTTCTTT. Translating gives CAWSVPGEVGSNTEAFF.

The chain combines TRBV7-9 with TRBJ1-2; 9 bases map to TRBD1. With 0 bases clipped from V and 0 bases from J, the junction kept 2 bases outside the gene matches. This CDR3 comprises 16 residues. Germline values: CDR1 SEHNR, CDR2 FQNEAQ (reference sequence). CDR3 loop: CASSLAGTGTNYGYTF. In DNA, the CDR3 is TGTGCCAGCAGCTTAGCCGGGACAGGGACTAACTATGGCTACACCTTC. Using reference TRBV7-9 and TRBJ1-2 for the parts outside the CDR3, the full variable domain is DTGVSQNPRHKITKRGQNVTFRCDPISEHNRLYWYRQTLGQGPEFLTYFQNEAQLEKSRLLSDRFSAERPKGSFSTLEIQRTEQGDSAMYLCASSLAGTGTNYGYTFGSGTRLTVV.

V and J are TRBV18 and TRBJ2-5, with 11 positions matching TRBD2. J gave up 7 bases and V 3 bases, and 7 bases lay outside the gene matches. In germline, CDR1 is KGHSH, CDR2 LQKENI. The CDR3 loop spans 15 amino acids. CDR3 bases: TGTGCCAGCTCACCTGGGACTAGCGGCCTTTGGACCCAGTACTTC. This sequence encodes CASSPGTSGLWTQYF.

The chain combines TRBV11-2 with TRBJ2-7; 9 nucleotides match TRBD1. Germline V gives CDR1 SGHAT, CDR2 FQNNGV. The trim removed 5 bases at V and 5 bases at J, leaving 7 bases unmatched. The CDR3 totals 14 residues. The CDR3 sequence: CASSHRDRVHEQYF. The CDR3 nucleotides are TGTGCCAGCAGCCACCGGGACAGGGTCCACGAGCAGTACTTC.

The chain carries TRBV5-6 and TRBJ2-7; 9 bases agree with TRBD1. The germline V gene encodes CDR1 SGHDT and CDR2 YYEEEE. The ends lost 4 bases at V and 3 bases at J; junction bases unmatched: 8. CDR3 length: 15 amino acids. The CDR3: CASSPGQGSGYEQYF. The CDR3 coding sequence is TGTGCCAGCAGCCCGGGACAGGGCTCGGGCTACGAGCAGTACTTC.

The rearrangement links TRBV29-1 to TRBJ1-5; 9 bases align to TRBD1. V was pared by 8 bases and J by 7 bases, with 9 bases of the junction left unmatched. The CDR3 is 13 residues long. Germline V gene sequence: CDR1 SQVTM, CDR2 ANQGSEA. The chain's CDR3 is CSNSTGGLQPQHF. The CDR3 region has the DNA TGCAGCAACTCTACAGGGGGCTTACAGCCCCAGCATTTT.

The J gene is TRBJ1-1, the V gene TRBV30; TRBD1 matches at 7 bases. The CDR3 is 13 residues long. J was trimmed by 4 bases and V by 5 bases; bases with no gene match: 7. CDR1 and CDR2 from the germline V gene are GTSNPN and SVGIG (reference sequence). CDR3 in DNA: TGTGCCTGGTCGACAGGGCGGGCCACTGAAGCTTTCTTT. Protein sequence: CAWSTGRATEAFF.

The rearrangement links TRBV6-5 to TRBJ2-7; D perhaps matches TRBD1 (5 bases). Germline loops: CDR1 MNHEY, CDR2 SVGAGI. The CDR3 spans 15 residues. V dropped 0 bases and J dropped 2 bases, with 11 bases sitting between them. Here the CDR3 DNA reads TGTGCCAGCAGTTACTCGAGTGCAGGGACCTACGAGCAGTACTTC. Encoded protein: CASSYSSAGTYEQYF.

There are a few counts of this clone. The chain employs TRBV7-2 and TRBJ2-2; TRBD2 matches 7 bases. Unmatched junction bases numbered 3, after V lost 1 base and J lost 1 base. CDR1 and CDR2 (germline): SGHTA, FQGNSA. The CDR3 length is 16 residues. The CDR3 bases are TGTGCCAGCAGCTTAGGGGCTAGCGGGAACACCGGGGAGCTGTTTTTT. Amino acid sequence: CASSLGASGNTGELFF.

The rearrangement links TRBV19 to TRBJ2-5; the match to TRBD2 covers 11 bases. The trim removed 0 bases at V and 2 bases at J, leaving 11 bases unmatched. This CDR3 comprises 19 residues. The germline V gene encodes CDR1 LNHDA and CDR2 SQIVND (reference sequence). The CDR3 here is CASSIDLIAGGPRQETQYF. The CDR3 nucleotides are TGTGCCAGTAGTATAGATTTGATAGCGGGAGGGCCGCGTCAAGAGACCCAGTACTTC. The entire variable domain, with the rest obtained from reference TRBV19 and TRBJ2-5, is as follows: DGGITQSPKYLFRKEGQNVTLSCEQNLNHDAMYWYRQDPGQGLRLIYYSQIVNDFQKGDIAEGYSVSREKKESFPLTVTSAQKNPTAFYLCASSIDLIAGGPRQETQYFGPGTRLLVL.

The J gene is TRBJ2-6, the V gene TRBV5-5, with 9 positions matching TRBD1. Trimming removed 7 bases from V and 2 bases from J; junction bases left unmatched: 13. CDR3 size: 18 residues. Germline V CDR1 and CDR2: SGHKS, YYEKEE (reference sequence). The CDR3 DNA reads TGTGCCAGCGGATTAAGGACAGGGGACTCTACTGGGGCCAACGTCCTGACTTTC. It is translated as CASGLRTGDSTGANVLTF.

The V gene is TRBV7-9, the J gene TRBJ1-4, with 8 bases that match TRBD1. The ends lost 4 bases at V and 7 bases at J; junction bases unmatched: 8. Germline-derived CDR1 and CDR2 are SEHNR and FQNEAQ (reference sequence). The CDR3 length is 15 residues. In DNA form, the CDR3 reads TGTGCCAGCAGCTCGGACAGGGATCAGGGTGAAAAACTGTTTTTT. Amino acid sequence: CASSSDRDQGEKLFF.

This chain connects TRBV7-2 to TRBJ1-2, with 10 bases that match TRBD1. This CDR3 contains 16 residues. The ends lost 0 bases at V and 1 base at J; junction bases unmatched: 2. Germline CDR1 and CDR2: SGHTA and FQGNSA. CDR3 coding DNA: TGTGCCAGCAGCTTAGCCGGGACAGGGGATAACTATGGCTACACCTTC. Protein sequence: CASSLAGTGDNYGYTF.

The V and J genes are TRBV7-2 and TRBJ2-7; TRBD2 matches at 7 bases. The CDR3 has 15 amino acids. The germline gives CDR1 SGHTA, CDR2 FQGNSA. V lost 2 bases, J lost 7 bases, and 11 bases stayed unmatched. CDR3 bases: TGTGCCAGCAGCTTAAATGGGAGGGCCCTCGGGGAGCAGTACTTC. Translating gives CASSLNGRALGEQYF.

This chain connects TRBV7-8 to TRBJ1-5, with D perhaps TRBD1 (5 bases). CDR1 is SGHVS, CDR2 FQNEAQ, per germline. This CDR3 region has 15 residues. Deletions cut 5 bases from V and 4 bases from J, with 15 bases between. The CDR3 bases are TGTGCCAGCAGCCAACGCGGGGCCCGTAATCAGCCCCAGCATTTT. Translated, it gives CASSQRGARNQPQHF.

The rearrangement joins TRBV9 to TRBJ2-7; 7 bases map to TRBD1. The length of the CDR3 is 15 residues. The V segment lost 2 bases and the J segment 2 bases; nucleotides outside the gene matches: 7. CDR1 is SGDLS, CDR2 YYNGEE, per germline. CDR3 amino acids: CASSVGTAEPYEQYF. The CDR3 DNA sequence: TGTGCCAGCAGCGTCGGGACAGCCGAGCCCTACGAGCAGTACTTC.

This rearrangement joins TRBV27 to TRBJ1-2; TRBD1 agrees at 8 bases. This CDR3 is built from 13 residues. V lost 6 bases, J lost 8 bases, and 8 bases stayed unmatched. Germline values: CDR1 MNHEY, CDR2 SMNVEV (reference sequence). Here the CDR3 reads CASRPQGVAGYTF. The CDR3 nucleotides read TGTGCCAGCAGACCACAGGGGGTCGCGGGCTACACCTTC.

The chain links TRBV10-2 to TRBJ2-7; 10 nucleotides align to TRBD2. CDR3 length: 15 amino acids. Germline loops: CDR1 WSHSY, CDR2 SAAADI. Trimming removed 7 bases from V and 0 bases from J; junction bases left unmatched: 6. CDR3 loop: CASNLAGAPSYEQYF. The DNA of the CDR3 is TGCGCCAGCAACCTAGCGGGGGCTCCCTCCTACGAGCAGTACTTC.

In this sample, this clone turned up once. This rearrangement joins TRBV10-1 to TRBJ2-2, with a possible D match to TRBD2 (6 bases). The V end lost 4 bases, the J end lost 5 bases, and 17 bases lay between the germline ends. There are 16 residues in the CDR3. Germline lookup yields CDR1 WNHNN and CDR2 SYGVQD (reference sequence). The CDR3 protein is CASSGFDGRGTGELFF. The CDR3 DNA reads as TGCGCCAGCAGTGGGTTTGACGGGAGAGGAACCGGGGAGCTGTTTTTT.

The V and J genes are TRBV2 and TRBJ1-2, with 8 nucleotides matching TRBD1. CDR3 size: 12 residues. Germline V gene data show CDR1 as SNHLY and CDR2 as FYNNEI. Unmatched junction bases numbered 6, after V lost 10 bases and J lost 5 bases. The CDR3 spells CATQGQDYGYTF. The DNA of the CDR3 is TGTGCCACCCAGGGACAGGATTATGGCTACACCTTC. The whole variable domain, filled in from reference TRBV2 and TRBJ1-2, reads EPEVTQTPSHQVTQMGQEVILRCVPISNHLYFYWYRQILGQKVEFLVSFYNNEISEKSEIFDDQFSVERPDGSNFTLKIRSTKLEDSAMYFCATQGQDYGYTFGSGTRLTVV.

The genes are TRBV30 and TRBJ2-7; TRBD2 matches at 7 bases. The CDR3 has 13 residues. With V trimmed by 2 bases and J by 2 bases, 3 bases remained unmatched. Germline V gene lookup returns CDR1 GTSNPN and CDR2 SVGIG (reference sequence). The DNA of the CDR3 is TGTGCCTGGAGTACTAGCGTGGCCTACGAGCAGTACTTC. Protein: CAWSTSVAYEQYF. The whole variable domain, remainder taken from reference TRBV30 and TRBJ2-7, is SQTIHQWPATLVQPVGSPLSLECTVEGTSNPNLYWYRQAAGRGLQLLFYSVGIGQISSEVPQNLSASRPQDRQFILSSKKLLLSDSGFYLCAWSTSVAYEQYFGPGTRLTVT.

This sequence joins TRBV7-9 and TRBJ2-3, with 8 bases lining up with TRBD2. V lost 5 bases and J lost 4; bases outside the gene matches: 11. CDR1 is SEHNR and CDR2 is FQNEAQ in the germline V gene (reference sequence). This CDR3 is 16 amino acids long. The CDR3 region has the DNA TGTGCCAGCAGCATTACCGGGAGGGCCGCCCCAGATACGCAGTATTTT. Residues: CASSITGRAAPDTQYF.

The V and J genes are TRBV7-2 and TRBJ2-5; 10 nucleotides agree with TRBD2. The CDR3 covers 19 residues. Germline CDR1 reads SGHTA; CDR2 reads FQGNSA. With 6 bases clipped from V and 2 bases from J, the junction kept 18 bases outside the gene matches. The CDR3 sequence is CASSSPNRAGGFLQETQYF. CDR3 sequence (DNA): TGTGCCAGCAGTTCCCCGAATCGAGCGGGGGGGTTTCTACAAGAGACCCAGTACTTC.

The CDR3 coding sequence is TGTGCCAGTAGTATGACGGGGGGGTCCCCTGAGCAGTTCTTC. Its protein product is CASSMTGGSPEQFF. The rearrangement joins TRBV19 to TRBJ2-1, with 8 bases lining up with TRBD2. Germline CDR1 is LNHDA and CDR2 is SQIVND (reference sequence). The CDR3 is 14 amino acids. V was pared by 3 bases and J by 9 bases, with 7 bases of the junction left unmatched.

The chain employs TRBV6-5 and TRBJ2-1; a possible D gene is TRBD1 (6 bases). Germline V gene sequence: CDR1 MNHEY, CDR2 SVGAGI. The CDR3 has 15 residues. V shed 6 bases and J shed 1 base, with 13 bases lying between them. This CDR3 is CASRITGSSYNEQFF. CDR3 nucleotide sequence: TGTGCCAGCAGGATAACAGGGTCTTCCTACAATGAGCAGTTCTTC.

This sequence joins TRBV19 and TRBJ2-6, with D unresolved. V was clipped by 8 bases and J by 0 bases, with 17 bases between them. This CDR3 contains 17 residues. Per the germline V gene, CDR1 is LNHDA and CDR2 is SQIVND (reference sequence). CDR3 coding DNA: TGTGCCAGTCGAGATCAATTTCCGAGCTCTGGGGCCAACGTCCTGACTTTC. Translation gives CASRDQFPSSGANVLTF.

This clone was counted only a few times. The chain joins TRBV7-6 to TRBJ2-3; TRBD2 aligns across 9 bases. Germline values: CDR1 SGHVS, CDR2 FNYEAQ. The CDR3 sequence is 16 residues long. Losses at the gene ends were 0 bases for V and 2 bases for J; bases not matched to a gene: 3. The CDR3 bases are TGTGCCAGCAGCTTAGCCCCTAGCGGGACCACAGATACGCAGTATTTT. Protein: CASSLAPSGTTDTQYF.